One T cell receptor beta chain is described in this entry. The target of this receptor is not known. Base qualities were left out, and no much larger clone turns up one base away. This entry belongs to a study of vaccination and CD4 T cells after COVID-19 (dated 2022 in TCRdb). Context from the whole study: Convalescent patients had a positive SARS-CoV-2 result on nasal swab PCR, and of these patients, several had mild disease and one had severe disease. The spike-specific CD4+ TCR repertoire was compared before and after mRNA vaccination in over 9 COVID-19 convalescent patients and a few infection-naive healthy vaccine recipients. The time from the second vaccine dose to post-vaccine blood sampling had a median of approximately 72 days and ranged from about 14 to 241 days. Participants received two doses of either the Pfizer-BioNTech BNT162b2 vaccine (n=8) or the Moderna mRNA-1273 vaccine (n=2). Control cultures used a CEFX viral epitope pool as positive control, an HIV-1 Nef peptide pool as negative control, or no peptide. The cultures were stimulated with overlapping spike peptide pools from SARS-CoV-2 and from the common cold coronaviruses HCoV-NL63, HCoV-OC43 and HCoV-229E. Six males and four females were included in the convalescent cohort, with two Hispanic individuals, seven Caucasians, two Asians and one multiracial person represented. For three convalescent patients, samples were collected at an early post-vaccination timepoint (day 14) as well as at a late post-vaccination timepoint (days 161 to 241). Post-COVID blood samples from convalescent patients were collected a median of approximately 100 days after diagnosis, with a range of 35 to 161 days.

The paper's findings and limits, for the study overall: The median count of SARS-CoV-2-reactive clonotypes went up from 20 to 25 after infection to more than 30 after vaccination, although the change was not significant. In convalescent patients, a median around 84% of post-vaccine SARS-CoV-2-reactive clones were detected only after vaccination, and vaccine-specific priming was suggested by this finding. In convalescent patients, nearly all vaccine-specific clones (304 of 307) were found to be mono-reactive for SARS-CoV-2 spike rather than cross-reactive with common cold coronaviruses. The number of convalescent patients in the study was relatively small, and the study did not examine early timepoints following natural infection.

The label giving this sample's time point can be read as: late sampling 161 to 241 days after vaccination in three convalescent patients. Explained via the paper, the treatment or condition label denotes: roughly 11-day PBMC culture with coronavirus spike peptide pools or control peptides (ViraFEST assay). To expand antigen-specific T cells with peptide pools and then pick out the expanded clonotypes through TCR sequencing, the study relied on the ViraFEST assay. The convalescent patients' positive SARS-CoV-2 PCR tests fell between March and December 2020, which was before the Alpha, Beta and Delta variants emerged in the United States. Each well held 2 million to 2.5 million PBMCs cultured with approximately 10 ug/ml peptide pools in IMDM containing 5% human AB serum and around 10 IU/ml IL-2. Half of the culture medium was replaced with fresh IL-2-containing medium on days 3 and 7. CD4+ T cells were isolated after about nine days of culture through negative selection using the EasySep CD4+ T cell isolation kit. Ficoll-Paque Plus gradient centrifugation was used to isolate PBMCs from whole blood, and the isolated PBMCs were then either used fresh or cryopreserved at -140C. Triplicate wells were generally used for each culture condition.

The method was PCR. TCR sequencing of DNA from cultured CD4+ T cells used the Oncomine TCR Beta short-read assay at the Johns Hopkins FTIC core. The QIAamp micro DNA kit was used to extract genomic DNA from the cultured CD4+ T cells. Oncomine TCR Beta libraries from cultured CD4+ T cells were pooled with unique dual indexes and sequenced on an Illumina iSeq 100. As for how the authors treated the data: Non-productive sequences were filtered out, and CDR3s that did not start with C, did not end with F or W, or were shorter than 7 amino acids were discarded. Antigen-specific clonotypes were identified using the MANAFEST web application through comparison of peptide-stimulated wells with reference and other culture wells. To be called positive, a clone needed an FDR below 0.05, an odds ratio above 5, and a productive frequency above 0.1% in at least two of three replicate wells. A clonotype was classed as cross-reactive if the clonotype showed significant expansion both in SARS-CoV-2 spike wells and in at least one common cold coronavirus spike condition. Using R version 3.6.1, CDR3 homology was evaluated through Levenshtein distances (stringdist) along with unrooted phylogenetic trees (ape). TCRdb reprocessed the public reads (quality trimming at Q25 with fastp, clone calling with MiXCR) and kept in-frame beta chains. Entries that share a CDR3 protein sequence are merged under the most common genes and DNA. None of the V and J calls come from the authors' own analysis; TCRdb made them. This sample lists over 15,000 distinct CDR3 sequences; around 52% were detected once. The top ten constitute 21% of the sample.

CDR1 LNHDA and CDR2 SQIVND were looked up in the germline V gene (reference sequence). At the junction V is shortened by 6 bases and J by 0 bases, with 10 bases in between. Including the terminal cysteine and phenylalanine, the CDR3 comprises 14 residues. Only the CDR3 region is kept as DNA, spanning 42 bases read in frame from base 1. Sequenced material: CD4+ T cells from blood, cultured in vitro, taken about 7 months after SARS-CoV-2 vaccination. This TCR was sampled from a human donor who had recovered from COVID-19. The chain links TRBV19 with TRBJ2-3; TRBD2 could be the D gene, as 5 bases match. The CDR3 loop reads CASRRRGSTDTQYF. The DNA sequence reads TGTGCCAGTAGAAGGAGAGGGAGCACAGATACGCAGTATTTT.